These 26 T cell receptor beta chains came from one sample sequenced in a study of response to subunit inactivated influenza vaccine. MiXCR, applied by TCRdb to the RT-PCR reads, yields one record per CDR3 protein. This sample has 590,000 or so distinct CDR3 sequences, with 11% to 15% found just once. This material consisted of PBMCs from blood, taken 14 days before vaccination. Receptors originate from a man aged 45-65 years who received an inactivated influenza vaccine.

In this sample, this clonotype turned up many times. This chain uses TRBV28 with TRBJ1-2; 7 nucleotides align to TRBD1. Germline loops: CDR1 MDHEN, CDR2 SYDVKM. This CDR3 contains 15 residues. Trimming removed 7 bases from V and 3 bases from J; junction bases left unmatched: 11. CDR3 amino acids: CASKLRAQGYYGYTF. DNA of the CDR3: TGTGCCAGCAAACTACGGGCACAGGGGTACTATGGCTACACCTTC.

This clonotype showed up just a few times. CDR3 sequence (DNA): TGCAGTGCTAGAGGACTAGCGGGACTCACAGATACGCAGTATTTT. This gives the protein CSARGLAGLTDTQYF. The chain recombines TRBV20-1 with TRBJ2-3; the match to TRBD2 covers 11 bases. Germline loops: CDR1 DFQATT, CDR2 SNEGSKA (reference sequence). The CDR3 length is 15 residues. V shed 1 base and J 2 bases; nucleotides not matched to a gene: 2.

This rearrangement joins TRBV4-2 to TRBJ2-5; TRBD2 matches at 15 bases. V was clipped by 1 base and J by 2 bases; unmatched bases: 5. Germline CDR1 reads LGHNA; CDR2 reads YNFKEQ. The CDR3 consists of 18 residues. The DNA for the CDR3 is TGTGCCAGCAGCCAAGGGACTAGCGGGGGGGCAAGGCAAGAGACCCAGTACTTC. This codes for CASSQGTSGGARQETQYF.

CDR3 protein: CASSLWGGLAKNIQYF. CDR3 bases: TGTGCCAGCAGTTTATGGGGAGGGTTAGCCAAAAACATTCAGTACTTC. V usage is TRBV28 and J usage is TRBJ2-4, with 7 bases that match TRBD2. CDR3 size: 16 residues. V lost 0 bases and J lost 0; bases outside the gene matches: 2. Germline V CDR1 and CDR2: MDHEN, SYDVKM.

The chain links TRBV12-3 or TRBV12-4 to TRBJ1-1; D is undetermined. The V end lost 6 bases, the J end lost 0 bases, and 14 bases lay between the germline ends. This CDR3 has 15 residues. The CDR3, as DNA: TGTGCCAGCAGACCCGGACGGAGGTTGAACACTGAAGCTTTCTTT. This sequence encodes CASRPGRRLNTEAFF.

The J gene is TRBJ2-2, the V gene TRBV11-1; perhaps TRBD1 as D (7 bases). The germline V and J ends were trimmed by 4 bases and 1 base, with 19 bases remaining between them. CDR1 and CDR2 (germline): SGHAT, FQDESV (reference sequence). The CDR3 contains 18 residues. CDR3 region: CASSYTLGGQRNTGELFF. CDR3 DNA: TGTGCCAGCAGCTACACATTGGGGGGACAGCGGAACACCGGGGAGCTGTTTTTT.

The genes are TRBV5-1 and TRBJ1-1; the match to TRBD1 covers 7 bases. There are 15 residues in the CDR3. The V gene's germline CDR1 is SGHRS and CDR2 YFSETQ. V shed 3 bases, J shed 4 bases, and the junction held 9 bases outside the gene matches. The CDR3 sequence is CASSSLKGAATEAFF. CDR3 DNA: TGCGCCAGCAGCTCCTTGAAGGGGGCTGCCACTGAAGCTTTCTTT.

This chain joins TRBV7-2 and TRBJ1-1; the D is unclear. Trimming left V 5 bases short and J 8 bases short, with 18 bases between. Germline V CDR1 and CDR2: SGHTA, FQGNSA. This CDR3 has 14 residues. In DNA, the CDR3 is TGTGCCAGCAGCCTCATCGAAAGCCGGGTCGAAGCTTTCTTT. Its translation is CASSLIESRVEAFF.

This clonotype was recorded many times. The chain uses TRBV6-1 and TRBJ2-7; D may be TRBD1 (6 bases). The length of the CDR3 is 14 residues. Trimming took 6 bases from V and 3 from J, leaving 15 bases between them. Germline CDR1 and CDR2: MNHNS and SASEGT. This chain's CDR3 is CASRARQGIYEQYF. As DNA, the CDR3 is TGTGCCAGCAGGGCCCGGCAGGGGATCTACGAGCAGTACTTC.

The V gene is TRBV10-3, the J gene TRBJ2-5, with TRBD2 identical over 10 bases. Germline values: CDR1 ENHRY, CDR2 SYGVKD. Trimming took 5 bases from V and 1 from J; bases not matched to a gene: 4. This CDR3 region has 15 residues. CDR3 bases: TGTGCCATCAGTAGCGGGGGGGCGTCCCAAGAGACCCAGTACTTC. Amino acid sequence: CAISSGGASQETQYF.

This clonotype was picked up a small number of times. The rearrangement links TRBV20-1 to TRBJ2-5; 11 nucleotides match TRBD2. V was pared by 0 bases and J by 5 bases, with 8 bases of the junction left unmatched. CDR3 length: 16 amino acids. Germline CDR1 reads DFQATT; CDR2 reads SNEGSKA (reference sequence). DNA of the CDR3: TGCAGTGCTAGAGATACACTAGCGGGAGATGGTGAGACCCAGTACTTC. Protein product: CSARDTLAGDGETQYF.

In its sample, this clonotype was seen a few times. V and J are TRBV6-2 or TRBV6-3 and TRBJ2-1, with 13 bases identical to TRBD2. The CDR3 contains 16 residues. Germline lookup yields CDR1 MNHEY and CDR2 SVGEGT. With 4 bases clipped from V and 6 bases from J, the junction kept 6 bases outside the gene matches. The CDR3 loop reads CASSSPTSGGGNEQFF. CDR3 DNA sequence: TGTGCCAGCAGTTCCCCCACTAGCGGGGGGGGCAATGAGCAGTTCTTC.

This clonotype was counted between two and nine times. This chain links TRBV4-1 with TRBJ1-1; D unclear. Trimming left V 4 bases short and J 1 base short, with 10 bases between. Germline-derived CDR1 and CDR2 are MGHRA and YSYEKL. CDR3 length: 14 residues. CDR3 nucleotide sequence: TGCGCCAGCAGCCTGATAGACAAGAACACTGAAGCTTTCTTT. Translating it yields CASSLIDKNTEAFF.

This clonotype appeared many times. The rearrangement joins TRBV9 to TRBJ2-2, with D maybe TRBD2 (6 bases). The length of the CDR3 is 15 residues. Trimming took off 3 bases at V and 2 bases at J, with 11 bases between the two ends. Per the germline V gene, CDR1 is SGDLS and CDR2 is YYNGEE. CDR3 nucleotides: TGTGCCAGCAGCGGCGGGACTTTAAACACCGGGGAGCTGTTTTTT. Translated: CASSGGTLNTGELFF.

There are a few counts of this clonotype. V and J are TRBV4-2 and TRBJ2-5; the D is unclear. Trimming removed 4 bases at V and 2 bases at J, with 14 bases between. Germline V gene data show CDR1 as LGHNA and CDR2 as YNFKEQ. This CDR3 is 15 amino acids long. The CDR3 sequence: CASSPTATQQETQYF. CDR3 DNA: TGTGCCAGCAGCCCTACTGCCACCCAGCAAGAGACCCAGTACTTC.

The chain joins TRBV12-3 or TRBV12-4 to TRBJ2-1, with D tentatively TRBD2 (6 bases). V lost 5 bases and J lost 8, with 16 bases in between. This CDR3 has 14 amino acids. The CDR3 DNA is TGTGCCAGCAGTCCCGGGACTCTTAAGTATGAGCAGTTCTTC. Translated: CASSPGTLKYEQFF.

This clonotype was detected many times. This sequence joins TRBV29-1 and TRBJ1-2, with D unclear. V was pared by 6 bases and J by 4 bases, with 9 bases between. The germline CDR1 and CDR2 sequences are SQVTM and ANQGSEA. The CDR3 is made up of 11 amino acids. CDR3 amino acids: CSVGDGYGYTF. CDR3 bases: TGCAGCGTCGGTGACGGCTATGGCTACACCTTC.

This clonotype was counted between two and nine times. The chain uses TRBV11-2 and TRBJ2-1, with 11 bases that match TRBD2. Germline-derived CDR1 and CDR2 are SGHAT and FQNNGV. V dropped 5 bases and J dropped 8; count of bases not matched to a gene: 11. The CDR3 extends over 16 amino acids. This chain's CDR3 is CASSPRLAGRLYEQFF. The CDR3, as DNA: TGTGCCAGCAGCCCCAGACTAGCGGGGAGGCTATATGAGCAGTTCTTC.

At least ten counts were recorded for this clonotype. CDR3 loop: CASSVEGRGSGTQYF. The CDR3 region has the DNA TGTGCCAGCAGCGTAGAAGGACGGGGATCGGGTACGCAGTATTTT. This sequence joins TRBV9 and TRBJ2-3; possibly TRBD2 for D (5 bases). Germline V gene lookup returns CDR1 SGDLS and CDR2 YYNGEE. V was cut by 0 bases and J by 8 bases, with 16 bases left in between. The CDR3 consists of 15 residues.

On this clonotype itself: At one end, the junction sequence differs from germline, possibly due to a read error. Here the CDR3 reads CASSPSGLASETQHF. In DNA, the CDR3 is TGTGCCAGCAGCCCCTCGGGACTAGCTTCAGAGACCCAGCACTTC. The chain joins TRBV28 to TRBJ2-5, with 9 nucleotides matching TRBD2. The CDR3 is made up of 15 amino acids. CDR1 is MDHEN and CDR2 is SYDVKM in the germline V gene.

This clonotype was observed a few times. The V and J genes are TRBV15 and TRBJ2-5; 8 bases match TRBD2. V trimming: 1 base; J trimming: 0 bases; junction bases outside the gene matches: 1. The germline CDR1 and CDR2 sequences are LNHNV and YYDKDF (reference sequence). This CDR3 is 15 amino acids long. As DNA, the CDR3 is TGTGCCACCAGCAGAGCGGGGGGGAACCAAGAGACCCAGTACTTC. Translated: CATSRAGGNQETQYF.

There are many counts of this clonotype. The CDR3 protein is CASSSADRGHTGELFF. The CDR3 DNA reads as TGTGCCAGCAGTAGTGCGGACAGAGGCCACACCGGGGAGCTGTTTTTT. The chain combines TRBV28 with TRBJ2-2, with a tentative D call TRBD1 (6 bases). Trimming shortened V by 5 bases and J by 3 bases, and 16 bases separated the two germline ends. This CDR3 spans 16 amino acids. Germline CDR1 MDHEN, CDR2 SYDVKM.

This clonotype was recorded a few times. The V call is TRBV14, the J call TRBJ1-6; no clear D. The CDR3 runs 13 residues. The V gene's germline CDR1 is SGHDN and CDR2 FVKESK. The V and J ends lost 0 bases and 8 bases respectively, with 5 bases between them. CDR3 region: CASSQERDSPLHF. CDR3 coding DNA: TGTGCCAGCAGCCAAGAAAGGGATTCACCCCTCCACTTT.

V is TRBV11-2 and J is TRBJ2-5; 9 positions match TRBD1. The V segment lost 1 base and the J segment 5 bases; nucleotides outside the gene matches: 14. Germline CDR1 is SGHAT and CDR2 is FQNNGV. The CDR3 runs to 18 residues. CDR3 loop: CASSLGIGTGLRVETQYF. The CDR3 DNA sequence: TGTGCCAGCAGCTTAGGAATCGGGACAGGGCTTAGGGTGGAGACCCAGTACTTC.

Regarding this clonotype: This may arise from a read error, as a much more abundant clone is one base away. The V call is TRBV6-5, the J call TRBJ2-1, with D unresolved. CDR1 and CDR2 from the germline V gene are MNHEY and SVGAGI. V lost 0 bases and J 4 bases, leaving 10 bases between the germline ends. This CDR3 has 15 amino acids. The DNA of the CDR3 is TGTGCCAGCAGTTACTCGACGGTAGAATACAATGAGCAGTTCTTC. Protein: CASSYSTVEYNEQFF.

In this sample, this clonotype turned up a few times. The rearrangement uses TRBV3-1 and TRBJ2-3; D tentatively reads TRBD1 or TRBD2 (6 bases each). Germline V gene data show CDR1 as LGHDT and CDR2 as YNNKEL (reference sequence). This CDR3 contains 16 residues. Deletions cut 4 bases from V and 5 bases from J, with 19 bases between. The CDR3: CASSPTYGGRGDTQYF. Here the CDR3 DNA reads TGTGCCAGCAGCCCAACTTACGGGGGCCGAGGAGATACGCAGTATTTT.